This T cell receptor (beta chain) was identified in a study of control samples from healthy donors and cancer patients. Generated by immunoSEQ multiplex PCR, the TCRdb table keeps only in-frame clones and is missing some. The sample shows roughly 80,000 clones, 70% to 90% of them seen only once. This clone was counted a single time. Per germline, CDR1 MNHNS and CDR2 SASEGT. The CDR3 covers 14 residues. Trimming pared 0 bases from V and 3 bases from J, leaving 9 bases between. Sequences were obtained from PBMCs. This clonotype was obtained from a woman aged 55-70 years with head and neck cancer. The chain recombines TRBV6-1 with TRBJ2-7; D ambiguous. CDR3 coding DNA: TGTGCCAGCAGTGAAGCGCGGTTGTTCTACGAGCAGTACTTC. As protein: CASSEARLFYEQYF.